Listed here are 29 T cell receptor beta chains from one sample, sequenced in a study of blood T cell repertoires in COVID-19. Repertoires were generated with immunoSEQ multiplex PCR, while TCRdb's copy carries only in-frame clones and drops some. The table lists about 200,000 clones, about 88% of them singletons, with 18% in the top ten. Sequencing was carried out using peripheral blood. All receptors come from a man aged 45-60 years with COVID-19, enrolled during active disease.

The V call is TRBV5-1, the J call TRBJ2-2; D is ambiguous. The V gene lost 2 bases and the J gene lost 8 bases, with 7 bases spanning the gap. The CDR3 length is 12 residues. CDR1 is SGHRS, CDR2 YFSETQ, per germline. The CDR3 is CASSLLEGELFF. CDR3 bases: TGCGCCAGCAGCTTATTGGAGGGGGAGCTGTTTTTT.

The rearrangement joins TRBV4-2 to TRBJ2-4; 11 positions agree with TRBD2. Germline V gene lookup returns CDR1 LGHNA and CDR2 YNFKEQ. Trimming cost V 1 base and J 4 bases; bases outside gene matches: 9. The CDR3 runs to 18 residues. The CDR3 spells CASSQGPQTSGGKNIQYF. CDR3 sequence (DNA): TGTGCCAGCAGCCAAGGTCCCCAAACTAGCGGGGGAAAAAACATTCAGTACTTC.

In this sample, this clone turned up once. The CDR3: CASSQEGGTQYF. The DNA for the CDR3 is TGCGCCAGCAGCCAAGAAGGGGGGACCCAGTACTTC. The V call is TRBV4-3, the J call TRBJ2-5; possible D gene TRBD1, 6 bases. Germline V lookup: CDR1 LGHNA, CDR2 YSLEER. Trimming took 0 bases from V and 7 from J, leaving 6 bases between them. The CDR3 extends over 12 amino acids.

Here the CDR3 reads CSVDIASTGELFF. Written as DNA, the CDR3 is TGCAGCGTTGACATAGCTAGTACCGGGGAGCTGTTTTTT. The chain has TRBV29-1 and TRBJ2-2; D not certain. The CDR3 length is 13 residues. V lost 3 bases and J lost 5, with 10 bases in between. Germline CDR1 is SQVTM and CDR2 is ANQGSEA.

This sequence joins TRBV4-1 and TRBJ2-1, with 9 bases that match TRBD1. Germline trimming cut 1 base from V and 2 bases from J; bases unmatched to any gene: 6. The CDR3 contains 17 residues. Germline lookup yields CDR1 MGHRA and CDR2 YSYEKL. The CDR3, as DNA: TGCGCCAGCAGCCAAGCCACAGGGGGCGCCGCCTACAATGAGCAGTTCTTC. Protein product: CASSQATGGAAYNEQFF.

The genes are TRBV15 and TRBJ1-5; tentatively, D is TRBD1 (5 bases). V lost 1 base and J 6 bases, leaving 10 bases between the germline ends. This CDR3 comprises 14 residues. Per germline, CDR1 LNHNV and CDR2 YYDKDF (reference sequence). Here the CDR3 reads CATSRGQGSQPQHF. The DNA of the CDR3 is TGTGCCACCAGCAGAGGGCAGGGAAGTCAGCCCCAGCATTTT.

The chain uses TRBV19 and TRBJ2-7; tentative D call: TRBD2 (5 bases). CDR1 is LNHDA, CDR2 SQIVND, per germline (reference sequence). The CDR3 contains 13 residues. V shed 5 bases and J shed 3 bases, with 11 bases lying between them. CDR3 coding DNA: TGTGCCAGTAGTGCAGGAGGAGGCTACGAGCAGTACTTC. Protein product: CASSAGGGYEQYF.

The chain carries TRBV19 and TRBJ1-3; the match to TRBD1 covers 7 bases. J gave up 2 bases and V 6 bases, and 7 bases lay outside the gene matches. The CDR3 runs to 15 residues. The V gene's germline CDR1 is LNHDA and CDR2 SQIVND (reference sequence). CDR3 nucleotide sequence: TGTGCCAGTAGAACGAGACAGGGACCTGGAAACACCATATATTTT. Encoded protein: CASRTRQGPGNTIYF.

In the case of this clone: The sample contains more than one DNA sequence encoding this CDR3. CDR3 DNA sequence: TGTGCCAGCAGCCCCCTCTACGAGCAGTACTTC. Encoded protein: CASSPLYEQYF. V usage is TRBV7-2 and J usage is TRBJ2-7; D is unresolved. Germline V lookup: CDR1 SGHTA, CDR2 FQGNSA. The CDR3 totals 11 residues. The ends were cut back, 5 bases at V and 3 bases at J, with 5 bases in the middle.

This chain joins TRBV19 and TRBJ1-2, with 8 bases fitting TRBD1. The CDR3 spans 14 residues. The V segment lost 5 bases and the J segment 4 bases; nucleotides outside the gene matches: 6. Germline CDR1 LNHDA, CDR2 SQIVND (reference sequence). The CDR3 reads CASSSGQGPYGYTF. The CDR3 DNA follows: TGTGCCAGTAGTTCCGGACAGGGACCCTATGGCTACACCTTC.

This clone occurred a few times. This chain joins TRBV12-3 or TRBV12-4 and TRBJ1-1; D gene unclear. Trimming pared 1 base from V and 9 bases from J, leaving 6 bases between. The CDR3 is made up of 11 amino acids. CDR3 DNA sequence: TGTGCCAGCAGTTTAGGACACCAAGCTTTCTTT. This sequence encodes CASSLGHQAFF.

Worth noting for this clone: A read error may account for a junction end that differs from germline. The chain links TRBV7-7 to TRBJ2-2, with 10 bases aligning to TRBD1. Per the germline V gene, CDR1 is SSHAT and CDR2 is FNYEAQ (reference sequence). CDR3 length: 15 amino acids. CDR3 sequence (DNA): TGTGCTAGCAGCCCCGGGACAGGGGTGGACGGGGAGCTGTTTTTT. Translating gives CASSPGTGVDGELFF.

The chain has TRBV3-1 (or the pseudogene TRBV3-2) and TRBJ2-3; D not resolved. V gave up 7 bases and J gave up 0 bases, with 14 bases separating them. The CDR3 contains 15 residues. From germline, CDR1 is LGHDT and CDR2 YNNKEL (reference sequence). CDR3 protein: CASNSDSTSTDTQYF. The CDR3 bases are TGTGCCAGCAACTCCGACTCAACCAGCACAGATACGCAGTATTTT.

V gene TRBV18 combines with J gene TRBJ2-3, with 8 bases lining up with TRBD1. The V gene's germline CDR1 is KGHSH and CDR2 LQKENI. V gave up 3 bases and J gave up 5 bases; unmatched junction bases: 4. The CDR3 runs to 14 residues. The CDR3 DNA is TGTGCCAGCTCACCCGGACAGGGAATAGATACGCAGTATTTT. Translating it yields CASSPGQGIDTQYF.

V is TRBV6-5 and J is TRBJ1-2, with 8 bases lining up with TRBD1. The CDR3 is made up of 13 amino acids. The ends lost 3 bases at V and 8 bases at J; junction bases unmatched: 5. CDR1 and CDR2 from the germline V gene are MNHEY and SVGAGI. This CDR3 is CASSYSTGVGYTF. The CDR3 DNA sequence: TGTGCCAGCAGTTATTCGACAGGGGTCGGCTACACCTTC.

The V gene is TRBV2, the J gene TRBJ1-4; 8 bases map to TRBD1. V was pared by 2 bases and J by 5 bases, with 4 bases of the junction left unmatched. The CDR3 runs 15 residues. The V gene's germline CDR1 is SNHLY and CDR2 FYNNEI. CDR3 in amino acids: CASSEPGQANEKLFF. The CDR3 DNA reads TGTGCCAGCAGTGAACCGGGACAGGCGAATGAAAAACTGTTTTTT. The full variable domain, completed using reference TRBV2 and TRBJ1-4, is EPEVTQTPSHQVTQMGQEVILRCVPISNHLYFYWYRQILGQKVEFLVSFYNNEISEKSEIFDDQFSVERPDGSNFTLKIRSTKLEDSAMYFCASSEPGQANEKLFFGSGTQLSVL.

The rearrangement uses TRBV4-1 and TRBJ2-1; 11 bases agree with TRBD2. V dropped 2 bases and J dropped 7; count of bases not matched to a gene: 7. Germline lookup yields CDR1 MGHRA and CDR2 YSYEKL. The CDR3 consists of 16 residues. CDR3 loop: CASSQHTSGSGNEQFF. In DNA form, the CDR3 reads TGCGCCAGCAGCCAACATACTAGCGGGAGCGGGAATGAGCAGTTCTTC.

The V call is TRBV19, the J call TRBJ2-1; D may be TRBD2 (6 bases). Germline V lookup: CDR1 LNHDA, CDR2 SQIVND (reference sequence). The germline V and J ends were trimmed by 2 bases and 7 bases, with 15 bases remaining between them. CDR3 size: 15 residues. CDR3 DNA sequence: TGTGCCAGTAGTATAACGGCAGAGGAGGGAAATGAGCAGTTCTTC. Translating it yields CASSITAEEGNEQFF.

This clone appeared once. The gene calls are TRBV6-5 and TRBJ1-3, with D unresolved. The CDR3 covers 13 residues. Germline V gene data show CDR1 as MNHEY and CDR2 as SVGAGI. Trimming pared 8 bases from V and 5 bases from J, leaving 13 bases between. This CDR3 is CASEPGSRNTIYF. The CDR3 bases are TGTGCCAGCGAGCCGGGATCCAGAAACACCATATATTTT.

This chain joins TRBV6-1 and TRBJ2-1; 9 positions agree with TRBD2. From germline, CDR1 is MNHNS and CDR2 SASEGT. V shed 2 bases, J shed 6 bases, and the junction held 5 bases outside the gene matches. CDR3 length equals 15 residues. The CDR3 loop reads CASSELAGGPNEQFF. The CDR3 DNA reads as TGTGCCAGCAGTGAACTCGCGGGAGGGCCCAATGAGCAGTTCTTC.

The chain employs TRBV6-5 and TRBJ2-5; 10 positions agree with TRBD2. The CDR3 spans 14 residues. V dropped 5 bases and J dropped 4; count of bases not matched to a gene: 4. Germline V CDR1 and CDR2: MNHEY, SVGAGI. In DNA form, the CDR3 reads TGTGCCAGCAGTCTGGGACTAGCGTCAGAGACCCAGTACTTC. Protein sequence: CASSLGLASETQYF.

V gene TRBV6-1 combines with J gene TRBJ1-3; TRBD1 is a possible D gene (5 bases). With 3 bases removed from V and 2 bases from J, the gap between germline ends came to 11 bases. This CDR3 spans 15 amino acids. Germline-derived CDR1 and CDR2 are MNHNS and SASEGT. CDR3 loop: CASSEVRGAGNTIYF. Here the CDR3 DNA reads TGTGCCAGCAGTGAGGTTCGGGGGGCTGGAAACACCATATATTTT.

The V call is TRBV2, the J call TRBJ2-4; 7 bases match TRBD1. The CDR3 extends over 13 amino acids. Trimming took 9 bases from V and 0 from J; bases not matched to a gene: 2. Germline V gene data show CDR1 as SNHLY and CDR2 as FYNNEI. CDR3 nucleotides: TGTGCCAGTGGACAGGTAGCCAAAAACATTCAGTACTTC. This gives the protein CASGQVAKNIQYF.

The chain combines TRBV4-3 with TRBJ1-3, with D perhaps TRBD1 (6 bases). Between the trimmed V and J ends, which lost 0 bases and 7 bases, there was a span of 10 bases. The CDR3 extends over 14 amino acids. Germline CDR1 reads LGHNA; CDR2 reads YSLEER. CDR3 nucleotide sequence: TGCGCCAGCAGCCAAGATTACAGGGCCAACACCATATATTTT. Its translation is CASSQDYRANTIYF.

The V gene is TRBV7-6, the J gene TRBJ1-1; TRBD1 might be the D (5 bases). The germline CDR1 and CDR2 sequences are SGHVS and FNYEAQ. CDR3 size: 13 residues. V dropped 4 bases and J dropped 0 bases, with 6 bases sitting between them. The CDR3 reads CASSSTVNTEAFF. The CDR3 bases are TGTGCCAGCAGCTCGACAGTGAACACTGAAGCTTTCTTT. Using reference TRBV7-6 and TRBJ1-1 for the parts outside the CDR3, the full variable domain is GAGVSQSPRYKVTKRGQDVALRCDPISGHVSLYWYRQALGQGPEFLTYFNYEAQQDKSGLPNDRFSAERPEGSISTLTIQRTEQRDSAMYRCASSSTVNTEAFFGQGTRLTVV.

With respect to this clone: Other nucleotide sequences from this sample produce the same CDR3. The chain combines TRBV12-3 or TRBV12-4 with TRBJ2-5; perhaps TRBD1 as D (6 bases). The CDR3 loop spans 13 amino acids. V shed 6 bases and J shed 5 bases, with 13 bases lying between them. The CDR3 is CASSPQGVETQYF. The CDR3, as DNA: TGTGCCAGCAGCCCACAGGGCGTGGAGACCCAGTACTTC.

The chain carries TRBV7-9 and TRBJ2-4; 8 bases match TRBD2. V was clipped by 1 base and J by 6 bases; unmatched bases: 8. CDR3 length equals 16 residues. Germline assignment: CDR1 SEHNR and CDR2 FQNEAQ (reference sequence). CDR3 amino acids: CASSLVNSGDRNIQYF. CDR3 DNA sequence: TGTGCCAGCAGCTTAGTCAATAGCGGGGATCGAAACATTCAGTACTTC.

V is TRBV18 and J is TRBJ2-7, with 7 bases lining up with TRBD1. Looked up from germline, CDR1 is KGHSH and CDR2 is LQKENI. The CDR3 is 16 residues long. The trim removed 1 base at V and 1 base at J, leaving 7 bases unmatched. CDR3 sequence reads: CASSPRTGTASYEQYF. The CDR3, as DNA: TGTGCCAGCTCACCACGTACCGGGACAGCTTCCTACGAGCAGTACTTC. Full variable domain (rest looked up from reference TRBV18 and TRBJ2-7): NAGVMQNPRHLVRRRGQEARLRCSPMKGHSHVYWYRQLPEEGLKFMVYLQKENIIDESGMPKERFSAEFPKEGPSILRIQQVVRGDSAAYFCASSPRTGTASYEQYFGPGTRLTVT.

This chain uses TRBV28 with TRBJ2-2; 10 positions match TRBD1. Trimming at V came to 6 bases and at J to 5 bases, leaving 6 bases not matched to a gene. The CDR3 has 15 amino acids. Germline CDR1 is MDHEN and CDR2 is SYDVKM. CDR3 sequence: CASSTGQGWTGELFF. The DNA for the CDR3 is TGTGCCAGCAGCACGGGACAGGGGTGGACCGGGGAGCTGTTTTTT.